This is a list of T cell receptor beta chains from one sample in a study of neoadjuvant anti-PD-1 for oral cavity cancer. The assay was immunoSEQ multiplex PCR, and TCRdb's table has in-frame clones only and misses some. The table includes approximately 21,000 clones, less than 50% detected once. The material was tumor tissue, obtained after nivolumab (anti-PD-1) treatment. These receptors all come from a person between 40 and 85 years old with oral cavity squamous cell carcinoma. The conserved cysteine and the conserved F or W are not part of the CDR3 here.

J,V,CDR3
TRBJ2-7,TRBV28,ASSYRAPEQY
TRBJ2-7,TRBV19,ASSAPSLDEQY
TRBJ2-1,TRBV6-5,ASSPSGQGYNEQF
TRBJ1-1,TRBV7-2,ASSLKAAARAF
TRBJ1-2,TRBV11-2,ASSLEQGGSDGYT
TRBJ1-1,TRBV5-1,ASKTPRTGRIHTEAF
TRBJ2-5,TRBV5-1,ASSLSGGEETQY
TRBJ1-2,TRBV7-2,ASGGTANYGYT
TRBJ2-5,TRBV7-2,ASRGQGGPQETQY
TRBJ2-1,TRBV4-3,ASSQSSAGGYNEQF
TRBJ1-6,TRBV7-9,ASSYLRRASYNSPLH
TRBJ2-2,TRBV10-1,ATRGGITGELF
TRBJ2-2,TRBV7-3,ASSPGGPNTGELF
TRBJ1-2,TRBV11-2,ASSLRQGNNYGYT
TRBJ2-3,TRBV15,ATSRDRRARGTDTQY
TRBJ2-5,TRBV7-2,ASSLAPAGPQETQY
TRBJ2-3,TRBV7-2,ASSSPGSDTQY